This T cell receptor beta chain was identified in a study of PD-L1 blockade in urothelial cancer. The overall study: Patients arrived having already received 0 to 3 prior chemotherapy regimens. The median number of T cells present in blood samples was 140,000 to 150,000. Blood analysis took place 3 weeks (second dose) and 6 weeks after treatment start.

V lost 5 bases and J 7 bases, leaving 21 bases between the germline ends. CDR3 length equals 16 residues. CDR1 SGHTA and CDR2 FQGNSA come from the germline V gene. PCRs were each spiked with synthetic TCR analog templates. The data were produced by immunoSEQ multiplex PCR, yet TCRdb's version contains in-frame clones alone and is incomplete. The profile shows about 30,000 clones, around three quarters of them singletons. Specified time point: peripheral blood 6 weeks after treatment start. The sequence was collected from a man between 65 and 85 years old with urothelial cancer. Here the sequenced sample was PBMCs, taken around atezolizumab (anti-PD-L1) treatment. The chain carries TRBV7-2 and TRBJ1-5; D remains ambiguous. The DNA of the CDR3 is TGTGCCAGCAGCGTCAGAGGGCTGACGGGGAACCAGCCCCAGCATTTT. This encodes CASSVRGLTGNQPQHF. Complete variable domain (other parts from reference TRBV7-2 and TRBJ1-5): GAGVSQSPSNKVTEKGKDVELRCDPISGHTALYWYRQSLGQGLEFLIYFQGNSAPDKSGLPSDRFSAERTGGSVSTLTIQRTQQEDSAVYLCASSVRGLTGNQPQHFGDGTRLSIL.